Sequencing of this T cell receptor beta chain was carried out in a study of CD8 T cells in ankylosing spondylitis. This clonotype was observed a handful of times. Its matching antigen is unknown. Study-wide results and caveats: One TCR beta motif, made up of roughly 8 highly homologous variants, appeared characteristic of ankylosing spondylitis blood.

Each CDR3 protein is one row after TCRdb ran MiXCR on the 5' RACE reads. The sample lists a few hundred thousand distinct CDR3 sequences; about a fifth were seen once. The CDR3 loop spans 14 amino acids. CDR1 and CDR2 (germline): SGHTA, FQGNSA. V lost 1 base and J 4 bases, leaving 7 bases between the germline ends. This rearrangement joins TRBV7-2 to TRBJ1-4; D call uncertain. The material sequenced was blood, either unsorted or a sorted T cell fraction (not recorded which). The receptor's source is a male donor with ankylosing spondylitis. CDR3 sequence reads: CASSLGFLNEKLFF. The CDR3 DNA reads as TGTGCCAGCAGCTTAGGCTTCCTTAATGAAAAACTGTTTTTT.